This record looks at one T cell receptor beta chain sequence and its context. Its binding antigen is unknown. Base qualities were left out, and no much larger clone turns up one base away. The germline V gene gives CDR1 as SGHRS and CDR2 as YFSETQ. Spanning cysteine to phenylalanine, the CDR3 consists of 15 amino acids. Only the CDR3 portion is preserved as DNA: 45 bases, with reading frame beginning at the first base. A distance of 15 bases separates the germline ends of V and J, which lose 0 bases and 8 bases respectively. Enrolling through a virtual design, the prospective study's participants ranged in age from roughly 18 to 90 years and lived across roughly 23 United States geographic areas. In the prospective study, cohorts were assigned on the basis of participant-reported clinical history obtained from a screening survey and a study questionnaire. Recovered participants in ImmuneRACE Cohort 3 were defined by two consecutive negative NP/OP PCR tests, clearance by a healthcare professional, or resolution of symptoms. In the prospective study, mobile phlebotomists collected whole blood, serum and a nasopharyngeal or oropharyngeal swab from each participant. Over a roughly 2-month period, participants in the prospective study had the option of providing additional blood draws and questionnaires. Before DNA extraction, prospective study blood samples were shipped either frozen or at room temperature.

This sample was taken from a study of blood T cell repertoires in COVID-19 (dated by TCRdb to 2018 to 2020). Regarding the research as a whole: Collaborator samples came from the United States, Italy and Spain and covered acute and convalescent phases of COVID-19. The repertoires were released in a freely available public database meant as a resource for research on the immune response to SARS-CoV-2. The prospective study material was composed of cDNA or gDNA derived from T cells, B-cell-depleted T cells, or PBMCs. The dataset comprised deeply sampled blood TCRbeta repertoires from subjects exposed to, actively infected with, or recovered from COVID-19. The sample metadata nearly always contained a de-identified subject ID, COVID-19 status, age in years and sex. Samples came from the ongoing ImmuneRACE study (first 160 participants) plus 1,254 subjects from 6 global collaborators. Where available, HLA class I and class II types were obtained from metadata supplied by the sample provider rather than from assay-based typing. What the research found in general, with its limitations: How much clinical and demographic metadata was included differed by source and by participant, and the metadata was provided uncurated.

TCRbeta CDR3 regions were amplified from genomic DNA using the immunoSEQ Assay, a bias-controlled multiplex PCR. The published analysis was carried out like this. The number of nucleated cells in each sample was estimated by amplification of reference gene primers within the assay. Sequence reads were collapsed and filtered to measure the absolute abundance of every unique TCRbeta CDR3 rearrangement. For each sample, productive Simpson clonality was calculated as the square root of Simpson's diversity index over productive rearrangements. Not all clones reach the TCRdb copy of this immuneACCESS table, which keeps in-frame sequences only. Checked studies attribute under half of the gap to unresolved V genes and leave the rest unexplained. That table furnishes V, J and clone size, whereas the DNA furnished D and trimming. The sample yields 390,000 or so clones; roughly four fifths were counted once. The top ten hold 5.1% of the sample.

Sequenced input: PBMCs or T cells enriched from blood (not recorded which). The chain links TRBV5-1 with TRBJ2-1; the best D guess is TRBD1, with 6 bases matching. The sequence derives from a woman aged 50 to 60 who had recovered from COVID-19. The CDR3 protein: CASSLEQGNADEQFF. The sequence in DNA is TGCGCCAGCAGCTTGGAGCAGGGGAATGCTGATGAGCAGTTCTTC.